Listed below are T cell receptor beta chains from one sample, sequenced in a study of neurological immune-mediated disorders. A single record per CDR3 protein comes from TCRdb applying MiXCR to the 5' RACE reads. The sample comprises around 50,000 distinct CDR3 sequences, roughly 13% of which are singletons, and roughly 4.3% rests with the top ten. The specimen was PBMCs. The receptors derive from a male donor with HTLV-1-associated myelopathy (HAM/TSP). CDR3s include the opening cysteine and the closing phenylalanine or tryptophan. The D gene is left open where the match is weak. A row's size may be missing; if present it is once, few, many or a size class.

v_call	j_call	d_call	clone_size	cdr3_nt	cdr3_aa
TRBV6-6	TRBJ1-3	.	many	TGTGCCAGCAGGCCACAGGGAAACGGAAACACCATATATTTT	CASRPQGNGNTIYF
TRBV6-5	TRBJ1-2	.	many	TGTGCCAGCAGTTACTCGGGCGGCGGCTACACCTTC	CASSYSGGGYTF
TRBV18	TRBJ1-5	.	few	TGTGCCAGCTCGTCCGGGTCCTCAGTCCGAAATCAGCCCCAGCATTTT	CASSSGSSVRNQPQHF
TRBV7-7	TRBJ2-7	TRBD2	many	TGTGCCAGCAGCTTCGGGACTAGCGGCGAGCAGTACTTC	CASSFGTSGEQYF
TRBV7-2	TRBJ1-2	.	many	TGTGCCAGCAGCCGAAGGCGGGGCAATCATAACTATGGCTACACCTTC	CASSRRRGNHNYGYTF
TRBV20-1	TRBJ2-1	TRBD2	many	TGCAGTGCTACGGGACTAGCGGGGGAGAATGAGCAGTTCTTC	CSATGLAGENEQFF
TRBV29-1	TRBJ1-2	TRBD1	many	TGCAGCACGGGACAGGCTGATGGCTACACCTTC	CSTGQADGYTF
TRBV5-4	TRBJ2-5	TRBD1	.	TGTGCCAGCAGCGGGGGACAGGGGGCAACCCAGTACTTC	CASSGGQGATQYF
TRBV5-8	TRBJ2-2	TRBD1	many	TGTGCCAGCAGCTTGGCCGGGACAGCTATGTTTGGGGAGCTGTTTTTT	CASSLAGTAMFGELFF
TRBV20-1	TRBJ2-3	TRBD2	many	TGCAGTGCTAGAGATCCCGGGGCTAGCGGGGGGCCAGGTACGCAGTATTTT	CSARDPGASGGPGTQYF
TRBV20-1	TRBJ1-1	.	many	TGCAGTGCCCTGCCCACGAAGGGAACTGAAGCTTTCTTT	CSALPTKGTEAFF
TRBV27	TRBJ1-6	.	many	TGTGCCAGCAGTTTATTCTCGGGCTTGAGCTCCTATAATTCACCCCTCCACTTT	CASSLFSGLSSYNSPLHF
TRBV6-5	TRBJ2-3	TRBD1	many	TGTGCCAGCAGTGATACAGGGGCTCGCACAGATACGCAGTATTTT	CASSDTGARTDTQYF
TRBV20-1	TRBJ1-1	.	many	TGCAGTGCTAGGGATGGGTACACTGAAGCTTTCTTT	CSARDGYTEAFF
TRBV27	TRBJ2-1	TRBD2	many	TGTGCCAGCAGTTTAGGCTGGACTAGCGGGGGACCGTACAATGAGCAGTTCTTC	CASSLGWTSGGPYNEQFF
TRBV2	TRBJ1-5	TRBD1	.	TGTGCCAGCAAGACCAGGGGGGGCAATCAGCCCCAGCATTTT	CASKTRGGNQPQHF
TRBV20-1	TRBJ1-1	TRBD1	many	TGCAGTGCTAGAACCGGGACAGGGGACAACACTGAAGCTTTCTTT	CSARTGTGDNTEAFF
TRBV7-9	TRBJ1-1	TRBD1	many	TGTGCCAGCAGCCTCCAGCCGGGACAGGTGAACACTGAAGCTTTCTTT	CASSLQPGQVNTEAFF
TRBV20-1	TRBJ1-1	.	many	TGCAGTGCTAGTTCGGGGAACACTGAAGCTTTCTTT	CSASSGNTEAFF
TRBV15	TRBJ2-2	TRBD2	many	TGTGCCACCAGCAGAGACGCGGGGGAAAACACCGGGGAGCTGTTTTTT	CATSRDAGENTGELFF
TRBV20-1	TRBJ2-3	.	.	TGCAGTGCGGATTGGCTAGCCAGCACAGATACGCAGTATTTT	CSADWLASTDTQYF
TRBV5-1	TRBJ1-1	.	many	TGCGCCAGCAGCTTGGACCTGGGCAGGGACACTGAAGCTTTCTTT	CASSLDLGRDTEAFF
TRBV20-1	TRBJ1-3	.	many	TGCAGTGCTAGAGCGCAGGGTGACACCATATATTTT	CSARAQGDTIYF
TRBV5-1	TRBJ2-1	TRBD1	many	TGCGCCAGCACCCCGGGACAGGGCGAGTTCCATTCCTACAATGAGCAGTTCTTC	CASTPGQGEFHSYNEQFF
TRBV12-3/TRBV12-4	TRBJ2-3	TRBD2	many	TGTGCCAGCAGTCGAGGACTAGCGGGACCCGCGGATACGCAGTATTTT	CASSRGLAGPADTQYF
TRBV6-5	TRBJ1-2	.	many	TGTGCCAGCAGTTATCCCGGGGGGGGCGGCTACACCTTC	CASSYPGGGGYTF
TRBV5-1	TRBJ2-1	.	many	TGCGCCAGCAGCCCCGGGGGAGACAATGAGCAGTTCTTC	CASSPGGDNEQFF
TRBV7-2	TRBJ1-5	.	many	TGTGCCAGCAGCCATATCACCGGCGGCAATCAGCCCCAGCATTTT	CASSHITGGNQPQHF
TRBV3-1	TRBJ2-1	TRBD2	many	TGTGCCAGCAGCCGACTAGCGGGGAGCGGTGAGCAGTTCTTC	CASSRLAGSGEQFF
TRBV27	TRBJ2-4	TRBD1	.	TGTGCCAGCACCCCCGGGACAGGGATAACCAAAAACATTCAGTACTTC	CASTPGTGITKNIQYF
TRBV5-1	TRBJ1-4	TRBD1	many	TGCGCCAGCAGCTCGAGGGACAGGGGGTCCGGTGAAAAACTGTTTTTT	CASSSRDRGSGEKLFF
TRBV20-1	TRBJ1-1	.	many	TGCAGTGCTAGCAGGGTTGGGATGGCTGAAGCTTTCTTT	CSASRVGMAEAFF
TRBV7-2	TRBJ1-2	.	many	TGTGCCAGCAGCTTCGGGCAGCGCCTGGGAGGCTACACCTTC	CASSFGQRLGGYTF
TRBV6-1	TRBJ1-1	TRBD1	few	TGTGCCAGCAGTGCCCCGACAGGGTTTGACACTGAAGCTTTCTTT	CASSAPTGFDTEAFF
TRBV7-2	TRBJ2-3	TRBD2	many	TGTGCCAGCAGCCCAGGGGCTAGCGGGGACACAGATACGCAGTATTTT	CASSPGASGDTDTQYF
TRBV27	TRBJ2-7	.	many	TGTGCCAGCAGTCCTTATTCAAGCTACGAGCAGTACTTC	CASSPYSSYEQYF
TRBV5-1	TRBJ1-1	.	many	TGCGCCAGCAGCTTACCTAGTGGTAACCTTGAAGCTTTCTTT	CASSLPSGNLEAFF
TRBV28	TRBJ2-2	.	many	TGTGCCAGCAGACCACAGGGTTACAACACCGGGGAGCTGTTTTTT	CASRPQGYNTGELFF
TRBV20-1	TRBJ1-2	TRBD1	many	TGCAGTGCCCTCGCGACAGGGGGAGTCTATGGCTACACCTTC	CSALATGGVYGYTF
TRBV3-1	TRBJ2-7	.	.	TGTGCCAGCAGCCAACTAAGCTACGCGCAGTACTTC	CASSQLSYAQYF
TRBV5-1	TRBJ2-3	.	many	TGCGCCAGCAGCTTGGGTTTGGCGGCTAGCACAGATACGCAGTATTTT	CASSLGLAASTDTQYF
TRBV20-1	TRBJ2-5	TRBD2	many	TGCAGCCTCAGTAGGGACTATGCGGAGACCCAGTACTTC	CSLSRDYAETQYF
TRBV20-1	TRBJ2-3	.	many	TGCAGTGCTAGAATGTCCACAAATACGCAGTATTTT	CSARMSTNTQYF
TRBV11-2	TRBJ2-2	TRBD2	once	TGTGCCAGCAGCTTACTCGGGACTAGATCCGGGGAGCTGTTTTTT	CASSLLGTRSGELFF
TRBV7-8	TRBJ2-7	.	many	TGTGCCAGCAGGGAACTATCCGGGGCCACCGACTCCTACGAGCAGTACTTC	CASRELSGATDSYEQYF
TRBV27	TRBJ1-1	.	.	TGTGCCAGCAGGGACAGACGGAACACTGAAGCTTTCTTT	CASRDRRNTEAFF
TRBV20-1	TRBJ2-3	TRBD2	.	TGCAGTGCTAGATTCCTAGCGGGGGGGCTATATACGCAGTATTTT	CSARFLAGGLYTQYF
TRBV7-9	TRBJ2-2	.	many	TGTGCCAGCAGCCCAACCTGGGGGACCGGGGAGCTGTTTTTT	CASSPTWGTGELFF
TRBV6-5	TRBJ2-3	.	many	TGTGCCAGCAGTTACTCGTCGGGGAGCACAGATACGCAGTATTTT	CASSYSSGSTDTQYF
TRBV5-1	TRBJ1-2	.	.	TGCACCAGCAGCTCTCAGGGTGAATATGGCTACACCTTC	CTSSSQGEYGYTF
TRBV5-1	TRBJ1-1	.	many	TGCGCCAGCAGCGAGGACAGTATGAACACTGAAGCTTTCTTT	CASSEDSMNTEAFF
TRBV11-2	TRBJ2-2	TRBD1	many	TGTGCCAGCAGGAGGACAGGGCAGAACACCGGGGAGCTGTTTTTT	CASRRTGQNTGELFF
TRBV14	TRBJ1-5	TRBD1	many	TGTGCCAGCAGCCTCAACAGGGGCCAGCCCCAGCATTTT	CASSLNRGQPQHF
TRBV6-6	TRBJ1-5	TRBD1	many	TGTGCCAGCAGTTACGGGACAGGGATCAATCAGCCCCAGCATTTT	CASSYGTGINQPQHF